A selection of T cell receptor beta chains follows, all from one sample in a study of CD8 T cells in Susac syndrome. TCRdb called the immunoSEQ multiplex PCR reads again in MiXCR, with one record for every CDR3 protein. The sample has approximately 120,000 distinct CDR3 sequences; approximately 96% are singletons. Sequenced input: CD4+ T cells from PBMCs. These TCRs come from a human donor in good health. CDR3s include the opening cysteine and the closing phenylalanine or tryptophan. D genes are given only for firm matches. Expanded clones are given a class, and other clones once, few, many or no size at all.

D	size	V	J	DNA	CDR3
TRBD2	-	TRBV29-1	TRBJ2-1	TGCAGCGCCACTAGCGGGAGGTGGGATGAGCAGTTCTTC	CSATSGRWDEQFF
-	-	TRBV29-1	TRBJ2-7	TGCAGCGTTGAATTGGGGAAACGCGAGCAGTACTTC	CSVELGKREQYF
-	-	TRBV19	TRBJ1-1	TGTGCCAGTAGTGTTCTAAGCGGGACAGAAGCTTTCTTT	CASSVLSGTEAFF
-	-	TRBV3-1	TRBJ1-2	TGTGCCAGCAGCCCCATCGGGACGGCGCCTCGAGGCTACACCTTC	CASSPIGTAPRGYTF
TRBD2	-	TRBV27	TRBJ2-7	TGTGCCAGCAGCTTAACCCCTCCGGCGGGAGGGCCCTCCTACGAGCAGTACTTC	CASSLTPPAGGPSYEQYF
-	-	TRBV30	TRBJ1-5	TGTGCCTGGACGACAGCTAACGCAAATCAGCCCCAGCATTTT	CAWTTANANQPQHF
-	-	TRBV30	TRBJ2-5	TGTGCCTGGAGTGTAGGGGGGGCAACCGAGACCCAGTACTTC	CAWSVGGATETQYF
-	-	TRBV7-9	TRBJ1-2	TGTGCCAGCAGCCCCCGGACAGATTTCGCCTTC	CASSPRTDFAF
-	-	TRBV6-5	TRBJ1-2	TGTGCCAGCGTTAAAAAACTAAACTATGGCTACACCTTC	CASVKKLNYGYTF
-	-	TRBV29-1	TRBJ1-3	TGCAGCGTTGAAATGAGCTCTGGAAACACCATATATTTT	CSVEMSSGNTIYF
-	once	TRBV2	TRBJ2-6	TGTGCCAGCACACAACAGGGGGCCAACGTCCTGACTTTC	CASTQQGANVLTF
-	-	TRBV2	TRBJ1-5	TGTGCCAGCAGCGCCAACGCGGCAGGGATCCATCATTTT	CASSANAAGIHHF
-	-	TRBV12-3/TRBV12-4	TRBJ1-6	TGTGCCAGCAGCCAGACACATAATTCACCCCTCCACTTT	CASSQTHNSPLHF
-	-	TRBV9	TRBJ1-5	TGTGCCAGCAGCGTAGGGCCGAATAGCAATCAGCCCCAGCATTTT	CASSVGPNSNQPQHF
TRBD1	-	TRBV30	TRBJ2-5	TGTGCCTGGAGGCTAAAGACAGGGGGTGAGACCCAGTACTTC	CAWRLKTGGETQYF
-	-	TRBV20-1	TRBJ2-3	TGCAGTGCGGATCGGGACTCGGCGGGTGCAGATACGCAGTATTTT	CSADRDSAGADTQYF
TRBD1	-	TRBV6-4	TRBJ1-5	TGTGCCAGCAGTGACTCAAACTCCGGGACAGGGGGCCTCAATCAGCCCCAGCATTTT	CASSDSNSGTGGLNQPQHF
TRBD1	-	TRBV6-2/TRBV6-3	TRBJ2-2	TGTGCCAGCAGTTACTCGATGGACAGGGAATACACCGGGGAGCTGTTTTTT	CASSYSMDREYTGELFF
TRBD2	-	TRBV3-1	TRBJ2-5	TGTGCCAGCAGCCATAGCTTAGCGGGGCAAGAGACCCAGTACTTC	CASSHSLAGQETQYF
-	-	TRBV9	TRBJ1-1	TGTGCCAGCAGCGGACCTCGCTCGAGAGACACTGAAGCTTTCTTT	CASSGPRSRDTEAFF
-	-	TRBV7-9	TRBJ2-5	TGTGCCAGCAGCTTAGGCAGTTCCAGCCAAGAGACCCAGTACTTC	CASSLGSSSQETQYF
-	-	TRBV29-1	TRBJ2-7	TGCAGCGTCGGGTTTTATGGCATGGGGACCTACGAGCAGTACTTC	CSVGFYGMGTYEQYF
TRBD2	once	TRBV29-1	TRBJ2-2	TGCAGCGTAAAGCGGGAGGGCCGTGCCGGGGAGCTGTTTTTT	CSVKREGRAGELFF
TRBD2	-	TRBV5-6	TRBJ2-1	TGTGCCAGCAGCTTCCTAGGGACTAGCGGGGGGAGCTCCTACAATGAGCAGTTCTTC	CASSFLGTSGGSSYNEQFF
TRBD1	-	TRBV7-9	TRBJ2-3	TGTGCCAGCAACCTAATTGGGACAGCGGACACAGATACGCAGTATTTT	CASNLIGTADTDTQYF
-	-	TRBV4-3	TRBJ2-7	TGCGCCAGCAGCCAAGAGGGGTATGGGTACGAGCAGTACTTC	CASSQEGYGYEQYF
TRBD2	-	TRBV6-5	TRBJ2-4	TGTGCCAGCAGTTACTCCGGCGGGGGGAACATTCAGTACTTC	CASSYSGGGNIQYF
TRBD1	-	TRBV20-1	TRBJ1-5	TGCAGTGCTGGAGGACAGGGCGGGAATCAGCCCCAGCATTTT	CSAGGQGGNQPQHF
-	-	TRBV12-5	TRBJ1-2	TGTGCTAGTGGTTTGGTTACCGGGACCTCGCCCTATGGCTACACCTTC	CASGLVTGTSPYGYTF
-	once	TRBV7-2	TRBJ2-3	TGTGCCAGCAGCTTATTTAGCCGCACAGATACGCAGTATTTT	CASSLFSRTDTQYF
-	-	TRBV7-6	TRBJ1-2	TGTGCCAGCAGCTCCCGGACAGATGGCTACACCTTC	CASSSRTDGYTF
TRBD2	once	TRBV5-1	TRBJ2-1	TGCGCCAGCAGCCCGGGACTAGGATCATTGCAGCAGTTCTTC	CASSPGLGSLQQFF
TRBD2	-	TRBV20-1	TRBJ2-3	TGCAGTGCTGATAGCGGGGGGCGCACAGATACGCAGTATTTT	CSADSGGRTDTQYF
TRBD1	-	TRBV20-1	TRBJ1-5	TGCAGTGCTAGAGATCTCGGGACAGGCGGACGGGATCAGCCCCAGCATTTT	CSARDLGTGGRDQPQHF
TRBD1	-	TRBV7-9	TRBJ1-4	TGTGCCAGCAGCTTGGGAGGCAGGGGACAGCGGGCTAATGAAAAACTGTTTTTT	CASSLGGRGQRANEKLFF
TRBD2	-	TRBV29-1	TRBJ2-7	TGCAGCGTTTTTAGCGGGAGCGGGTACGAGCAGTACTTC	CSVFSGSGYEQYF
-	-	TRBV24-1	TRBJ2-2	TGTGCCACCAGGGGGCCCGGCACCGGGGAGCTGTTTTTT	CATRGPGTGELFF
-	-	TRBV14	TRBJ2-5	TGTGCCAGCAGCCAAGTTCGCGCGACCCAGTACTTC	CASSQVRATQYF
-	-	TRBV13	TRBJ2-5	TGTGCCAGCAGCTTACAGGGAAGACAAGAGACCCAGTACTTC	CASSLQGRQETQYF
TRBD1	few	TRBV4-2	TRBJ2-7	TGTGCCAGCAGCCAGGCAGGGGGATCCTACGAGCAGTACTTC	CASSQAGGSYEQYF
TRBD2	-	TRBV7-9	TRBJ2-1	TGTGCCAGCAGCTCTCAGCGGGAGTGGGCGTACAATGAGCAGTTCTTC	CASSSQREWAYNEQFF
TRBD1	-	TRBV6-5	TRBJ1-2	TGTGCCAGCAGTACCCGGCGGACAGGGGGCTTCGGCTACACCTTC	CASSTRRTGGFGYTF
-	-	TRBV25-1	TRBJ2-3	TGTGCCAGCAGTGAATACCGGGGGGCTAGGACAGATACGCAGTATTTT	CASSEYRGARTDTQYF
-	-	TRBV6-2/TRBV6-3	TRBJ1-2	TGTGCCAGCAGTCGAGGACAGAATTTTATCTACGGCTACACCTTC	CASSRGQNFIYGYTF
-	-	TRBV27	TRBJ1-1	TGTGCCAGCGTAGGGGTGGTAGCTTTCTTT	CASVGVVAFF
-	-	TRBV7-2	TRBJ2-7	TGTGCCAGCAGCTTAGGAGCCTCCTGGGAGCAGTACTTC	CASSLGASWEQYF
-	-	TRBV6-2/TRBV6-3	TRBJ2-2	TGTGCCAGCAGTGCACACGGGGGAATTAACACCGGGGAGCTGTTTTTT	CASSAHGGINTGELFF
-	-	TRBV3-1	TRBJ2-7	TGTGCCAGCCTCCGGGACGGGACCTACGAGCAGTACTTC	CASLRDGTYEQYF
TRBD1	-	TRBV29-1	TRBJ2-7	TGCAGCGTTGAGGGACAGGGTCGTGAGCAGTACTTC	CSVEGQGREQYF
TRBD1	-	TRBV29-1	TRBJ1-2	TGCAGCTTCAACAGGGGGACAGGGGCCGGTGGCTACACCTTC	CSFNRGTGAGGYTF
TRBD1	-	TRBV7-2	TRBJ2-7	TGTGCCAGCAGCCCGGGACAGCCTAGGATAAGCTACGAGCAGTACTTC	CASSPGQPRISYEQYF
-	-	TRBV18	TRBJ2-5	TGTGCCAGCTCCCACCAAGAGACCCAGTACTTC	CASSHQETQYF
-	-	TRBV7-9	TRBJ2-5	TGTGCCAGCAGCTCAACAGGGCAAGAGACCCAGTACTTC	CASSSTGQETQYF